This T cell receptor beta chain stems from a study of control samples from healthy donors and cancer patients (dated by TCRdb to the early 2020s). The library was prepared using the immunoSEQ multiplex PCR assay. The table was pulled from immuneACCESS by TCRdb, which kept in-frame rearrangements only. Such tables lose some clones; where checked, under half of the loss comes from unresolved V genes, and the rest has no known cause. This sample comprises 84,000 or so clones, roughly 89% of them detected only once. Roughly 14% of the sample is in the top ten clones. From its cysteine to its phenylalanine, the CDR3 spans 14 amino acids. The sequence is cut down to CDR3 DNA, 42 bases in frame from base 1. CDR1 and CDR2 were assigned from the germline V gene (reference sequence) as SEHNR and FQNEAQ. At the junction V is shortened by 2 bases and J by 0 bases, with 5 bases in between. In the case of this clone: It lacks a known antigen. One base away there is no much larger clone; base qualities are not given.

The sequence derives from a man under 40 in good health. The chain uses TRBV7-9 and TRBJ1-3; too little of a D gene remains to name it. Sequencing was performed on blood. CDR3 loop: CASSLSSSGNTIYF. DNA sequence: TGTGCCAGCAGCTTATCGAGCTCTGGAAACACCATATATTTT.